This T cell receptor (beta chain) was retrieved from a study of beta chain features in type 1 diabetes (dated by TCRdb to 2016 to 2018). In the study overall: Mean age, gender distribution, total cell number and subset yield were not different between patients and healthy donors. A total of about 100 million sorted cells were examined across all samples, and RNA yield correlated strongly with the number of cells per subset. The study compared the TCRB repertoires of sorted circulating CD4+ T cell subsets in recently diagnosed type 1 diabetes patients with those in matched healthy donors. Regulatory and stem cell-like memory subsets were isolated from only 8 patients and roughly 8 healthy donors, whereas naive and central memory subsets came from all 30 or so donors.

From each donor, a single peripheral blood sample of around 120 mL on average was drawn into heparinised tubes. A BD FACSAria II was used to sort naive, central memory, regulatory and stem cell-like memory CD4+ T cells with a panel that included CD45RO, CCR7, CD25, CD127, CD95 and CD27. All sorted populations exceeded 95% purity. PBMCs were isolated right away by Lymphoprep density gradient centrifugation and were stained directly, without culture. So that batch effects would be minimized, each experiment stained and sorted samples in pairs, pairing one healthy donor with one patient. Concerning this clone itself: Its antigen is still unknown. Base-call qualities are not available, and no considerably larger clone is one nucleotide away.

Including the terminal cysteine and phenylalanine, the CDR3 comprises 14 residues. Left in the record is the CDR3 DNA by itself, 42 bases read in frame from the first base. Looking up the germline V gene yields CDR1 MNHEY and CDR2 SVGAGI. V is clipped by 6 bases and J by 3 bases, and the sequence between their germline boundaries is 12 bases long. All of the isolated RNA was reverse transcribed with the High Capacity cDNA Reverse Transcription Kit, so expressed TCRB transcripts were sequenced. Deep immunoSEQ sequencing was applied to naive, central memory and regulatory T cell samples, giving an average of approximately 3.8 million total reads per sample. After sorted cells were lysed in RLT buffer, RNA was extracted with DNase-treated RNeasy Micro or Mini kits, with the choice depending on cell number. To prevent cross-contamination, each cell subset was processed individually, whereas patient and healthy donor samples were processed jointly. The immunoSEQ multiplex PCR was used to amplify TCRB sequences from cDNA, yielding 87-bp fragments that span the CDR3 region. Sequencing of the amplicons was performed on the Illumina HiSeq platform. As for the authors' bioinformatics: Synthetic template baselines were used to correct PCR bias computationally, reads within Hamming distance 2 were collapsed together, and singletons that could not be merged were discarded. By aligning reads against IMGT, V, D and J genes, CDR3 length, and insertions or deletions at six rearrangement sites were assigned. Within each subset, clonotype counts were normalized to sorted cell number, after which true diversity and Gini coefficients were computed with the tcR R package. Repertoire sharing was quantified using the overlap coefficient calculated on TCRB nucleotide sequences. As a proxy for the pre-selection repertoire, out-of-frame TCRB sequences from naive cells were analyzed. TCRdb provides this immuneACCESS table in a form limited to in-frame rearrangements. Some clones are lacking; in checked studies, under half of them reflect an unresolved V gene, and why the rest are absent is not known. The V and J calls and clone size were taken over from that table, and D and trimming were inferred from the DNA. This sample is represented by roughly 610,000 clones; roughly a sixth of them were singletons. Of the sample, around 0.095% falls within the top ten clones.

Study-wide conclusions, independent of this receptor: At VDJ recombination sites, patients with type 1 diabetes made fewer insertions and deleted more nucleotides, a pattern implying thymic rearrangement abnormalities. Naive, central memory and regulatory TCRB repertoires appeared to be more similar among patients than among healthy donors. A moderate but significant shortening of TCRB CDR3 length was observed in type 1 diabetes patients in all four CD4+ subsets. Shorter templates might be favored by PCR, yet because patient and control samples were amplified and corrected together, any such skew would affect both groups equally. HLA sub-analyses involved small numbers of individuals, so any influence of HLA type on TCRB rearrangement remained unresolved. Because cDNA was sequenced instead of genomic DNA, highly expressing activated cells could be over-represented, though the groups showed no difference in activation or CD3 levels.

Source material: naive CD4+ T cells from blood. The cell subset or site label for this specimen denotes: true naive CD4+ T cells. The rearranged chain carries TRBV6-5 and TRBJ1-3; TRBD1 might be the D gene, on 5 matching bases. The origin of this receptor is a man between 18 and 35 years old in good health. The sequenced DNA: TGTGCCAGCAGCAGGGAGGGAGATGGAAACACCATATATTTT. Translated, this gives CASSREGDGNTIYF.